Listed here are 28 T cell receptor beta chains from one sample, sequenced in a study of blood T cell repertoires in COVID-19. Repertoires were generated with immunoSEQ multiplex PCR, while TCRdb's copy carries only in-frame clones and drops some. There are about 310,000 clones in the sample; about 91% occur only once, and around a tenth lies in the top ten. The sequencing input was PBMCs or T cells enriched from blood (not recorded which). All receptors derive from a middle-aged woman who had recovered from COVID-19.

The V gene is TRBV11-1, the J gene TRBJ1-4; D not resolved. The CDR3 has 13 amino acids. CDR1 and CDR2 (germline): SGHAT, FQDESV (reference sequence). Trimming shortened V by 2 bases and J by 8 bases, and 9 bases separated the two germline ends. This chain's CDR3 is CASSLRFGEKLFF. The CDR3 DNA is TGTGCCAGCAGCTTAAGGTTCGGGGAAAAACTGTTTTTT.

This chain links TRBV7-5 with TRBJ1-4. TRBV7-5 corresponds to a pseudogene. The CDR3 sequence is 16 residues long. This chain's CDR3 is CARSLAGPDPSGKLFF. Here the CDR3 DNA reads TGTGCCAGAAGCTTAGCCGGACCGGACCCGAGCGGAAAACTGTTTTTT.

V usage is TRBV4-1 and J usage is TRBJ2-7; weak D call: TRBD1 (6 bases). V dropped 1 base and J dropped 1 base, with 11 bases sitting between them. Germline loops: CDR1 MGHRA, CDR2 YSYEKL. This CDR3 has 15 amino acids. The CDR3, as DNA: TGCGCCAGCAGCCAAGTGGCAGGGGTTTCCTACGAGCAGTACTTC. Its protein product is CASSQVAGVSYEQYF.

CDR3 coding DNA: TGTGCCAGCAGCCGACTAGCGGGGGAGAACGCGAACACCGGGGAGCTGTTTTTT. Protein sequence: CASSRLAGENANTGELFF. V gene TRBV6-6 combines with J gene TRBJ2-2; 12 bases map to TRBD2. The CDR3 runs to 18 residues. The ends lost 6 bases at V and 0 bases at J; junction bases unmatched: 8. CDR1 and CDR2 from the germline V gene are MNHNY and SVGAGI (reference sequence).

The chain uses TRBV27 and TRBJ2-3, with TRBD2 identical over 10 bases. After removal of 2 bases from V and 4 bases from J, the junction contained 6 bases not matched to a gene. Germline-derived CDR1 and CDR2 are MNHEY and SMNVEV (reference sequence). The CDR3 is 16 amino acids. DNA of the CDR3: TGTGCCAGCAGTTTAGGGCTAGCGGGAGAGGCAGATACGCAGTATTTT. Residues: CASSLGLAGEADTQYF.

The chain has TRBV4-3 and TRBJ1-1; possibly TRBD1 for D (5 bases). This CDR3 has 14 residues. Looked up from germline, CDR1 is LGHNA and CDR2 is YSLEER. V was cut by 1 base and J by 6 bases, with 12 bases left in between. DNA for the CDR3: TGCGCCAGCAGCCAAGTAGGGGCCAGCGCTGAAGCTTTCTTT. Translated, it gives CASSQVGASAEAFF.

The chain links TRBV5-6 to TRBJ2-1, with 7 bases that match TRBD1. Losses at the gene ends were 0 bases for V and 6 bases for J; bases not matched to a gene: 12. The germline CDR1 and CDR2 sequences are SGHDT and YYEEEE. CDR3 size: 17 residues. The CDR3 nucleotides read TGTGCCAGCAGCTTGGCCCTACAGGGGTGGAGAATCAATGAGCAGTTCTTC. Protein: CASSLALQGWRINEQFF.

This chain connects TRBV3-1 (or the pseudogene TRBV3-2) to TRBJ2-3; 11 nucleotides agree with TRBD2. The germline gives CDR1 LGHDT, CDR2 YNNKEL (reference sequence). V was clipped by 3 bases and J by 0 bases; unmatched bases: 5. The CDR3 extends over 17 amino acids. The CDR3 loop reads CASSHLAGGGSTDTQYF. CDR3 nucleotides: TGTGCCAGCAGCCATCTAGCGGGGGGCGGTAGCACAGATACGCAGTATTTT.

The V call is TRBV15, the J call TRBJ2-1; 9 bases agree with TRBD1. The CDR3 totals 14 residues. V dropped 4 bases and J dropped 9; count of bases not matched to a gene: 7. Germline V CDR1 and CDR2: LNHNV, YYDKDF (reference sequence). CDR3 region: CATSMGGQGSEQFF. The CDR3 region has the DNA TGTGCCACCAGCATGGGAGGACAGGGGTCTGAGCAGTTCTTC.

The chain recombines TRBV29-1 with TRBJ2-7; 10 bases match TRBD1. CDR1 is SQVTM, CDR2 ANQGSEA, per germline. V gave up 2 bases and J gave up 2 bases; unmatched junction bases: 6. The length of the CDR3 is 15 residues. The CDR3 loop is CSVERQGATPYEQYF. In nucleotides, the CDR3 is TGCAGCGTTGAACGACAGGGGGCGACCCCCTACGAGCAGTACTTC.

The chain recombines TRBV10-3 with TRBJ2-1; 9 bases match TRBD1. With V trimmed by 11 bases and J by 8 bases, 10 bases remained unmatched. The germline gives CDR1 ENHRY, CDR2 SYGVKD. The CDR3 runs to 13 residues. The DNA for the CDR3 is TGTGCCCTCCGGGACAGGGAGGCGGATGAGCAGTTCTTC. Translation: CALRDREADEQFF.

The V and J genes are TRBV10-3 and TRBJ1-1, with D perhaps TRBD1 (6 bases). CDR3 size: 17 residues. Trimming removed 3 bases at V and 0 bases at J, with 17 bases between. Germline loops: CDR1 ENHRY, CDR2 SYGVKD. CDR3 loop: CAISEKQGAWVNTEAFF. CDR3 bases: TGTGCCATCAGTGAAAAACAGGGTGCATGGGTGAACACTGAAGCTTTCTTT.

The chain recombines TRBV7-2 with TRBJ1-3; D uncertain. V was pared by 2 bases and J by 0 bases, with 11 bases between. This CDR3 is 16 amino acids long. Per the germline V gene, CDR1 is SGHTA and CDR2 is FQGNSA. The CDR3 bases are TGTGCCAGCAGCTTAATAACAGCCACCTCTGGAAACACCATATATTTT. Amino acids: CASSLITATSGNTIYF.

The chain uses TRBV5-5 and TRBJ2-1; 11 bases map to TRBD2. Trimming took 7 bases from V and 7 from J; bases not matched to a gene: 16. The length of the CDR3 is 17 residues. CDR1 and CDR2 (germline): SGHKS, YYEKEE (reference sequence). In DNA, the CDR3 is TGTGCCAGCCCTAAGCTTGGAACTAGCGGGAGTAGAAATGAGCAGTTCTTC. This sequence encodes CASPKLGTSGSRNEQFF.

V is TRBV6-6 and J is TRBJ1-5, with a weak D call TRBD1 (6 bases). Germline V gene sequence: CDR1 MNHNY, CDR2 SVGAGI (reference sequence). The CDR3 sequence is 12 residues long. The ends were cut back, 10 bases at V and 7 bases at J, with 14 bases in the middle. Here the CDR3 reads CATRTQGQPQHF. The CDR3 bases are TGTGCCACCCGGACACAGGGCCAGCCCCAGCATTTT.

This chain uses TRBV18 with TRBJ2-1; no reliable D call. CDR1 and CDR2 (germline): KGHSH, LQKENI. The CDR3 has 15 residues. V lost 1 base and J 0 bases, leaving 7 bases between the germline ends. The CDR3 sequence is CASSPLLLSYNEQFF. Here the CDR3 DNA reads TGTGCCAGCTCACCACTACTTCTCTCCTACAATGAGCAGTTCTTC.

In DNA form, the CDR3 reads TGTGCCAGCAGCCCTGGGACTAGCGGGGGGGCCCGTACAGATACGCAGTATTTT. Translation gives CASSPGTSGGARTDTQYF. This sequence joins TRBV6-2 or TRBV6-3 and TRBJ2-3, with TRBD2 matching over 16 bases. Trimming cost V 6 bases and J 3 bases; bases outside gene matches: 9. The CDR3 contains 18 residues. Germline CDR1 is MNHEY and CDR2 is SVGEGT.

J is TRBJ2-3 and V is TRBV19; TRBD1 matches at 8 bases. Germline lookup yields CDR1 LNHDA and CDR2 SQIVND (reference sequence). V dropped 3 bases and J dropped 2; count of bases not matched to a gene: 7. The CDR3 is 16 amino acids. The CDR3 here is CASSITARGHTDTQYF. The CDR3, as DNA: TGTGCCAGTAGTATTACAGCCAGGGGGCACACAGATACGCAGTATTTT.

The V and J genes are TRBV7-3 and TRBJ2-1; D is unresolved. The V gene's germline CDR1 is SGHTA and CDR2 FQGTGA. The CDR3 has 13 amino acids. Trimming shortened V by 5 bases and J by 6 bases, and 11 bases separated the two germline ends. The CDR3: CASSVDAANEQFF. The CDR3 DNA follows: TGTGCCAGCAGCGTCGATGCGGCCAATGAGCAGTTCTTC.

This clone occurred a few times. The V and J genes are TRBV20-1 and TRBJ2-7; 7 bases line up with TRBD2. Germline V gene data show CDR1 as DFQATT and CDR2 as SNEGSKA (reference sequence). This CDR3 has 14 amino acids. V dropped 3 bases and J dropped 3; count of bases not matched to a gene: 8. The DNA of the CDR3 is TGCAGTGCTAGTGGTCTAGCGGACCGCTACGAGCAGTACTTC. This gives the protein CSASGLADRYEQYF.

The chain links TRBV13 to TRBJ2-5; D unresolved. The CDR3 extends over 13 amino acids. Trimming took 3 bases from V and 4 from J, leaving 9 bases between them. Germline CDR1 reads PRHDT; CDR2 reads FYEKMQ (reference sequence). The CDR3, as DNA: TGTGCCAGCAGCTTTAGAAGCTTAGAGACCCAGTACTTC. Residues: CASSFRSLETQYF.

The rearrangement uses TRBV7-9 and TRBJ2-5; 7 bases are shared with TRBD1. V lost 5 bases to trimming and J lost 4 bases; unmatched junction nucleotides: 7. CDR3 size: 14 residues. Germline CDR1 SEHNR, CDR2 FQNEAQ (reference sequence). Here the CDR3 DNA reads TGTGCCAGCAGCCTATCGACAGGGCGAGAGACCCAGTACTTC. Residues: CASSLSTGRETQYF.

The rearrangement links TRBV19 to TRBJ2-6; D is unclear. This CDR3 comprises 15 residues. Trimming cost V 7 bases and J 2 bases, with 12 bases left between them. Germline loops: CDR1 LNHDA, CDR2 SQIVND (reference sequence). CDR3 amino acids: CASKWSSPGANVLTF. CDR3 sequence (DNA): TGTGCCAGTAAATGGAGCTCGCCTGGGGCCAACGTCCTGACTTTC. Full variable domain (remainder filled in from reference TRBV19 and TRBJ2-6): DGGITQSPKYLFRKEGQNVTLSCEQNLNHDAMYWYRQDPGQGLRLIYYSQIVNDFQKGDIAEGYSVSREKKESFPLTVTSAQKNPTAFYLCASKWSSPGANVLTFGAGSRLTVL.

V usage is TRBV4-3 and J usage is TRBJ2-7, with a possible D match to TRBD2 (6 bases). Germline V gene data show CDR1 as LGHNA and CDR2 as YSLEER. V lost 0 bases and J 5 bases, leaving 11 bases between the germline ends. The CDR3 consists of 14 residues. This CDR3 is CASSQDYGRNEQYF. In DNA form, the CDR3 reads TGCGCCAGCAGCCAAGATTACGGGAGAAACGAGCAGTACTTC.

This chain connects TRBV12-3 or TRBV12-4 to TRBJ1-3; 9 positions match TRBD1. Trimming cost V 7 bases and J 11 bases; bases outside gene matches: 9. This CDR3 is 13 amino acids long. CDR3 nucleotide sequence: TGTGCCAGCACTGAAGACAGGGGGATCTCCATATATTTT. Translated: CASTEDRGISIYF.

The chain employs TRBV4-1 and TRBJ2-7, with 10 positions matching TRBD1. V shed 4 bases, J shed 2 bases, and the junction held 8 bases outside the gene matches. CDR1 and CDR2 from the germline V gene are MGHRA and YSYEKL. The CDR3 spans 16 residues. CDR3 sequence reads: CASSLQPGQGTYEQYF. CDR3 DNA sequence: TGCGCCAGCAGCCTACAACCGGGACAGGGGACCTACGAGCAGTACTTC.

The rearrangement links TRBV24-1 to TRBJ2-7; TRBD1 matches at 9 bases. The CDR3 consists of 16 residues. V lost 5 bases, J lost 4 bases, and 11 bases stayed unmatched. From germline, CDR1 is KGHDR and CDR2 SFDVKD. CDR3 region: CATSGWKPGTGYEQYF. DNA of the CDR3: TGTGCCACCAGTGGATGGAAACCCGGGACAGGGTACGAGCAGTACTTC.

This clone has just one count. V is TRBV7-2 and J is TRBJ2-1; TRBD2 agrees at 9 bases. V was pared by 7 bases and J by 8 bases, with 9 bases of the junction left unmatched. The CDR3 contains 14 residues. Germline CDR1 and CDR2: SGHTA and FQGNSA. The CDR3 DNA is TGTGCCAGCACCCCGGGACTAGCTAGCTATGAGCAGTTCTTC. Residues: CASTPGLASYEQFF.